This T cell receptor (beta chain) is from a study of T-cell memory formation after mild COVID-19. About the research overall: The TCR clusters were mostly specific to one donor. Overall study findings and caveats: For contracting clones, CD4+ ones sat mainly in CM and EM, CD8+ in EMRA. Pre-infection memory showed some responding clones, and this suggested that cross-reactive memory joined.

Employing constant-segment primers, 5'RACE generated TCR alpha and TCR beta cDNA libraries bearing sample barcodes and UMIs. MiXCR, applied by TCRdb to the 5' RACE reads, yields one record per CDR3 protein. The table includes 350,000 to 450,000 distinct CDR3 sequences, 20% to 25% detected once. For this clonotype: The antigen remains undetermined.

CDR3 length: 19 residues. The V end was cut by 3 bases, the J end by 0 bases, with 21 bases between. V gene TRBV6-7 combines with J gene TRBJ1-5; TRBD1 is a possible D gene (5 bases). TRBV6-7 qualifies as an ORF whose function is uncertain. The sample was PBMCs or a T cell subset sorted from them (not recorded which). The receptor was derived from an adult woman who had mild COVID-19 (a few samples of this study predate the infection). Cell type and time point are not known. CDR3 DNA sequence: TGTGCCAGCAGTTATATGAGGGGCAGGGAGGAATTTAGCAATCAGCCCCAGCATTTT. It translates to CASSYMRGREEFSNQPQHF.